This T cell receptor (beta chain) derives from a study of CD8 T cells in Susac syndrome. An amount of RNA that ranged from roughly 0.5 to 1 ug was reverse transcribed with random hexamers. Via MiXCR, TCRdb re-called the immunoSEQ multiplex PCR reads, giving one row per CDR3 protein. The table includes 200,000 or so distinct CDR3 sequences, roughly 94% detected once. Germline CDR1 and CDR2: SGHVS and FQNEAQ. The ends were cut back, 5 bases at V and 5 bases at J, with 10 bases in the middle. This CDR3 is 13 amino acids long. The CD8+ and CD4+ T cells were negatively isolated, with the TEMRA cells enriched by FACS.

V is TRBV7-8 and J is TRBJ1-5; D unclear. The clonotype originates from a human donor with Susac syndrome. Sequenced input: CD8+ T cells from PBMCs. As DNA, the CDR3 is TGTGCCAGCAGCCCCCAAACTCATCAGCCCCAGCATTTT. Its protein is CASSPQTHQPQHF.